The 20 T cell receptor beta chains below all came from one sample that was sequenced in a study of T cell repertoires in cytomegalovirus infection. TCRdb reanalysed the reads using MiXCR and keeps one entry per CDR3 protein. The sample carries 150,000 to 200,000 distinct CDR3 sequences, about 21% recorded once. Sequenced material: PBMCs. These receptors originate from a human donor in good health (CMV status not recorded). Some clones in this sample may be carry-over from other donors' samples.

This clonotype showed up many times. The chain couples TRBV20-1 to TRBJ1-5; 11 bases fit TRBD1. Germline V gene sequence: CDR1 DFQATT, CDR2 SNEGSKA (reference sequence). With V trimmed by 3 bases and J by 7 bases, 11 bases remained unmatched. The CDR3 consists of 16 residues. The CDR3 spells CSASIGTGGMGQPQHF. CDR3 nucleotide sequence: TGCAGTGCTAGTATTGGGACAGGGGGTATGGGGCAGCCCCAGCATTTT.

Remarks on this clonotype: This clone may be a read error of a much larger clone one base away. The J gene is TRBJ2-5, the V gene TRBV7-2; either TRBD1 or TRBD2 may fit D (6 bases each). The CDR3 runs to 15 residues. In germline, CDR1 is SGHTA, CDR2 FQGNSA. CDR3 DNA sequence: TGTGCCAGCAGCTTAGGGGGGGCCCCCGAAGAGACCCGGTACTTC. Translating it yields CASSLGGAPEETRYF.

The CDR3 reads CASSPAWEQYF. The CDR3 DNA sequence: TGTGCCAGCAGCCCGGCATGGGAGCAGTACTTC. The chain uses TRBV16 and TRBJ2-7; D call uncertain. The CDR3 consists of 11 residues. Trimming removed 4 bases at V and 7 bases at J, with 8 bases between. Germline V lookup: CDR1 KGHSY, CDR2 FQNENV.

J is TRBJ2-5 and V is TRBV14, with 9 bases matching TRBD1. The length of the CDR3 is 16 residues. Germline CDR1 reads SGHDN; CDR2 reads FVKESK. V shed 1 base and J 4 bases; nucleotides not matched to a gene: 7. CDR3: CASSQVQGAQRETQYF. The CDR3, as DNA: TGTGCCAGCAGCCAAGTACAGGGGGCGCAAAGAGAGACCCAGTACTTC.

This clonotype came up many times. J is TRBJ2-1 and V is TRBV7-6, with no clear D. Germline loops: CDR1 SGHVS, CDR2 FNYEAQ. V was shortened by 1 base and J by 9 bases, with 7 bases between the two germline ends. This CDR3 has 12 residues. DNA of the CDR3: TGTGCCAGCAGCTTAGAGGATCTTGAGCAGTTCTTC. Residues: CASSLEDLEQFF.

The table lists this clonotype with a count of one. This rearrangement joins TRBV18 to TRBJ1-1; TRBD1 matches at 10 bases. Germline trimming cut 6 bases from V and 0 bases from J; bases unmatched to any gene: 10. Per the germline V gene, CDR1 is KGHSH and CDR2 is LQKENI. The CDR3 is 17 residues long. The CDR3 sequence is CASSMGQGTAMNTEAFF. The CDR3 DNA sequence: TGTGCCAGCTCTATGGGACAGGGGACGGCAATGAACACTGAAGCTTTCTTT.

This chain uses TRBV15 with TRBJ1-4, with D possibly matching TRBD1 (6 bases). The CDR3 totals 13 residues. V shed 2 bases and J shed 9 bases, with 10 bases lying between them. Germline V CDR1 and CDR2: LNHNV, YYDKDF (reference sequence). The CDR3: CATSRQQGQKLFF. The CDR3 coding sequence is TGTGCCACCAGCAGACAACAGGGCCAAAAACTGTTTTTT.

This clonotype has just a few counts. Here the CDR3 reads CASSQRGLAGGIHEQYF. CDR3 DNA: TGTGCCAGCAGCCAAAGGGGACTAGCGGGAGGAATCCACGAGCAGTACTTC. This chain joins TRBV11-3 and TRBJ2-7, with 15 bases fitting TRBD2. The CDR3 covers 17 residues. Germline V gene data show CDR1 as SGHNT and CDR2 as YENEEA. After removal of 5 bases from V and 5 bases from J, the junction contained 10 bases not matched to a gene.

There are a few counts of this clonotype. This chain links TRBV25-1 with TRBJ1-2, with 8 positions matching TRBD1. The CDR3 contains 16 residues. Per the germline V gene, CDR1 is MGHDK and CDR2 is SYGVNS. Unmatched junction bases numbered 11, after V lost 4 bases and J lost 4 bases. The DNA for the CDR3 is TGTGCCAGCAGTGGTACGGGACAGGAGATCGTCTATGGCTACACCTTC. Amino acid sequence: CASSGTGQEIVYGYTF.

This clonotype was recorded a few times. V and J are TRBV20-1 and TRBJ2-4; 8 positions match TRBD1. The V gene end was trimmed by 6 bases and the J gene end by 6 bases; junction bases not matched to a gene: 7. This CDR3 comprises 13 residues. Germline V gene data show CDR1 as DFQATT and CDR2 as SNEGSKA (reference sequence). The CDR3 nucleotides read TGCAGTGCGGGACAGGAGATGGGAAACATTCAGTACTTC. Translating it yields CSAGQEMGNIQYF.

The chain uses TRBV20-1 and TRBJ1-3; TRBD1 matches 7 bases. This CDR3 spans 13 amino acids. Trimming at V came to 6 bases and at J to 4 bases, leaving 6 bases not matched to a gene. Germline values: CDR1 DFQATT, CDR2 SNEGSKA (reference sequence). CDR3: CSATGTAGNTIYF. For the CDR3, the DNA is TGCAGTGCCACCGGGACAGCAGGAAACACCATATATTTT.

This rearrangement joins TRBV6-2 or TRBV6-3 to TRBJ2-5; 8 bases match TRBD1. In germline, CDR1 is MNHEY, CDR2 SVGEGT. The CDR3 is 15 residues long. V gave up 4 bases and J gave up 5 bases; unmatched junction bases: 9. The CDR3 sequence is CASSLTGAPWETQYF. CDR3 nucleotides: TGTGCCAGCAGTTTGACAGGGGCCCCATGGGAGACCCAGTACTTC.

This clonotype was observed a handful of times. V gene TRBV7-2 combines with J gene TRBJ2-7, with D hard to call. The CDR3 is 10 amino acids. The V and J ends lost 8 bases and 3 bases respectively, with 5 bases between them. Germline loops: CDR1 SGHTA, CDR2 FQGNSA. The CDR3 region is CASADYEQYF. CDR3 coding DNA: TGTGCCAGCGCGGACTACGAGCAGTACTTC.

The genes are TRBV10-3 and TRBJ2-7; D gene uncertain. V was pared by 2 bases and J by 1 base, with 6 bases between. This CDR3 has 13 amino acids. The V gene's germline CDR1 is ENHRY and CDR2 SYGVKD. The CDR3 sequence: CAISERDSYEQYF. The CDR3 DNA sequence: TGTGCCATCAGTGAGAGGGATTCCTACGAGCAGTACTTC.

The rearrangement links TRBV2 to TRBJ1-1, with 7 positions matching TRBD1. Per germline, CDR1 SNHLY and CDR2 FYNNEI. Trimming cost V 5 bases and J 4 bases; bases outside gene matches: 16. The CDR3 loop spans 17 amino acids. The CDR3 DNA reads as TGTGCCAGCAGTCGAAGCCAGGGGGTGCCTAGGGGCACTGAAGCTTTCTTT. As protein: CASSRSQGVPRGTEAFF.

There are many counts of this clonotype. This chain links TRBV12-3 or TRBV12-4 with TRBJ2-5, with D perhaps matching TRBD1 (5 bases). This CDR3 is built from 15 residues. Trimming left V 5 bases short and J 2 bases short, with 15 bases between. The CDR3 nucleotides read TGTGCCAGCAGTCTCCGGACATCCCCACAAGAGACCCAGTACTTC. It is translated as CASSLRTSPQETQYF.

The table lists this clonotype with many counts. The CDR3 here is CASSYDRAIKGYTF. DNA for the CDR3: TGTGCCAGCAGTTATGACAGGGCGATCAAGGGCTACACCTTC. The chain is built from TRBV6-6 and TRBJ1-2; 7 bases map to TRBD1. The V gene end was trimmed by 3 bases and the J gene end by 8 bases; junction bases not matched to a gene: 9. The V gene's germline CDR1 is MNHNY and CDR2 SVGAGI (reference sequence). The CDR3 covers 14 residues.

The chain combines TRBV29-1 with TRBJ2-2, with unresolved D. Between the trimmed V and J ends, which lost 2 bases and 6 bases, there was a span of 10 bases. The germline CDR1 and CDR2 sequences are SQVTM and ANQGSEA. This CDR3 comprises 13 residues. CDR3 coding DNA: TGCAGCGTTGAAAACTATTTCTCCGGGGAGCTGTTTTTT. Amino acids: CSVENYFSGELFF.

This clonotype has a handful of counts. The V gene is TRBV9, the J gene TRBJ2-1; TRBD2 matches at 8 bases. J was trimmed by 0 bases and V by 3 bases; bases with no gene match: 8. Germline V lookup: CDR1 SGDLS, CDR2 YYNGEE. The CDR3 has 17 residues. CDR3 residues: CASSGAAGTSSYNEQFF. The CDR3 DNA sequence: TGTGCCAGCAGCGGAGCAGCCGGGACTAGCTCCTACAATGAGCAGTTCTTC.

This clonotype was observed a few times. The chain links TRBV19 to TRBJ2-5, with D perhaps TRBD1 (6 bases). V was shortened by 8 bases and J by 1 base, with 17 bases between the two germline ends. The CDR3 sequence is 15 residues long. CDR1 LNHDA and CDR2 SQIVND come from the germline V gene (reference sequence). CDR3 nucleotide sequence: TGTGCCAGTCAAAACACCCAGGGGTCCCAAGAGACCCAGTACTTC. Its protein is CASQNTQGSQETQYF.